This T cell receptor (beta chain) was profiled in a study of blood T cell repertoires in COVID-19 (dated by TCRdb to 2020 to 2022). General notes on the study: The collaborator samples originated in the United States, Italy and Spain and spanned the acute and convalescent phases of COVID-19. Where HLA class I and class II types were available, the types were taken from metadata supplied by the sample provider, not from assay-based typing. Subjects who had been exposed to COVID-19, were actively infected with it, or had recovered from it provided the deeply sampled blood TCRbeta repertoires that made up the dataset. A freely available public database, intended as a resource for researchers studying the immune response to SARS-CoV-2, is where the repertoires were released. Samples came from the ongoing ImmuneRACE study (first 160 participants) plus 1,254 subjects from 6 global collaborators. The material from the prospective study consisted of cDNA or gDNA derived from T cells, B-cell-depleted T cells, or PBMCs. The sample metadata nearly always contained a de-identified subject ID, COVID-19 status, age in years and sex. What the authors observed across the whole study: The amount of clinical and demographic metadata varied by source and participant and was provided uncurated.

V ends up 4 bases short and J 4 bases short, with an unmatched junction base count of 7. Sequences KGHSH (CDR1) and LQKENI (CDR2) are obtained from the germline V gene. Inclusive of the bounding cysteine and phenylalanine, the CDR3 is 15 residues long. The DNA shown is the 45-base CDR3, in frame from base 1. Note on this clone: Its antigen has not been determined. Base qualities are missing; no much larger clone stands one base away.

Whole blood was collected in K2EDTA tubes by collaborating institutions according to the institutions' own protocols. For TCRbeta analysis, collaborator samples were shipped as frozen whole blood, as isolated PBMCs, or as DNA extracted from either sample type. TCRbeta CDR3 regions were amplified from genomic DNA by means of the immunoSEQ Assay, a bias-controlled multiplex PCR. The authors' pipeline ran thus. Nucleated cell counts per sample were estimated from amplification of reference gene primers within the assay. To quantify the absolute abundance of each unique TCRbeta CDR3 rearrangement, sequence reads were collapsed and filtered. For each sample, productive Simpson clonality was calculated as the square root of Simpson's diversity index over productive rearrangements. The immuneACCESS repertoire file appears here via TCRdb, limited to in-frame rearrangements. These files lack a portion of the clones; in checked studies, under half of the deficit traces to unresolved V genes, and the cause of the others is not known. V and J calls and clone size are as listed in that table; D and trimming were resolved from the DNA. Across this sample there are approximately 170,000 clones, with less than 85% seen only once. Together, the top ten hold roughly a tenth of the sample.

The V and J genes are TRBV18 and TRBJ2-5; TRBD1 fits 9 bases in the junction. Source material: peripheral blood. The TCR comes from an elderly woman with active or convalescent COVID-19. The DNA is TGTGCCAGCTCACTATTACAGGGGGCGCGAGAGACCCAGTACTTC. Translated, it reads CASSLLQGARETQYF.